The clone carrying this T cell receptor beta chain turned up a few times. These data are taken from a study of regulatory T cells in long-lasting Graves disease. Noted time point: newly diagnosed GD, antithyroid drugs for less than 3 months. PBMCs were the source of the RNA used for TCR sequencing. The TCR beta library used iRepertoire HTBI primers with Arm-PCR amplification of CDR3. TCRdb itself ran the multiplex PCR reads through MiXCR, one entry per CDR3 protein. The sample yields roughly 500,000 distinct CDR3 sequences, 12% seen once. These data were also reused for a study on T cells in Graves' hyperthyroidism and ophthalmopathy. As that study records: Hyperthyroidism patients were newly diagnosed, had disease duration under 2 months, and were aged 18 to 65 years. Most expanded thyroid clonotypes above 0.001 also appeared in blood. Model-based prediction identified ophthalmopathy a median about 6 months prior to its onset.

The sequences come from peripheral blood mononuclear cells (PBMCs), collected at new diagnosis, from a patient treated with antithyroid drugs. The clonotype comes from a woman aged 25 to 39 with Graves disease.

The CDR3 here is CSALQGQSYEQYF. The CDR3 DNA reads TGCAGTGCCCTACAGGGGCAATCCTACGAGCAGTACTTC. This chain connects TRBV20-1 to TRBJ2-7, with TRBD1 identical over 7 bases. Germline assignment: CDR1 DFQATT and CDR2 SNEGSKA (reference sequence). The CDR3 is made up of 13 amino acids. The ends lost 6 bases at V and 1 base at J; junction bases unmatched: 6.